Below, one T cell receptor beta chain is given with its context. This clonotype was recorded many times. Its antigen remains undetermined. No base quality information exists; no much larger clone differs at one position. The data are from a study of regulatory T cells in long-lasting Graves disease (dated by TCRdb to 2020 to 2023). Broadly, across the study: Persistent Graves' disease meant more than 5 years of antithyroid drug treatment with TSH receptor autoantibodies that stayed positive. Persistent Graves' disease patients were compared with newly diagnosed Graves' disease patients by peripheral blood TCR sequencing and RNA sequencing. The study was conducted in China and was registered as a clinical trial. A total of approximately 35 samples were covered by TCR sequencing, comprising around 13 persistent and about 20 newly diagnosed Graves' disease patients. In the clinical cohort, patients with persistent Graves' disease had used antithyroid drugs for an average of approximately eleven years.

Sample time point, as interpreted from the label and publication: persistent/refractory GD, antithyroid drugs over 5 years with positive TRAb. For both TCR sequencing and RNA sequencing, RNA was extracted from PBMCs in TRIzol. Graves' disease was diagnosed according to American Thyroid Association guidelines. Recruitment of patients was carried out at an endocrinology department in Xi'an, China. Each patient gave 7 to 9.5 milliliters of peripheral blood, collected in an EDTA anticoagulant tube. Ficoll Paque Plus density gradient separation was used to isolate PBMCs, and no further T cell sorting was done. An Agilent 2100 Bioanalyzer and agarose gel were used to assess RNA quality, and a NanoDrop 2000 was used to measure RNA concentration. Receptor libraries were prepared by multiplex PCR. The sample was run on an Illumina HiSeq 4000. iRepertoire HTBI primers and Arm-PCR amplification of CDR3 regions were used to construct TCR beta libraries. Before sequencing, the PCR products underwent gel purification. For the original study's pipeline: A total of under 80 TRBV and approximately 15 TRBJ segments were identified across samples and were used for gene usage analysis of CDR3 amino acid clonotypes. COPE and FqMerger were used to merge filtered high-quality paired reads into contigs. BLAST was used to align contigs to IMGT TRBV, TRBD and TRBJ reference genes, with CDR3 defined following IMGT. Any clonotype with a frequency above 0.1% was counted as a highly expanded clone. Repertoire diversity was measured by Shannon entropy, and V-J evenness by the Gini coefficient. A clonotype was considered public if more than one individual shared it. The public sequencing data were trimmed at Q25 with fastp and processed into clonotypes with MiXCR by TCRdb, which kept only in-frame beta chains. Every distinct CDR3 protein forms one entry, paired with its most common genes and DNA. The V and J calls were determined by TCRdb, not by the authors. The sample table records some 470,000 distinct CDR3 sequences; around a fifth of these occur just once. 6.5% to 9% of the sample rests with the top ten.

General findings and caveats noted by the study authors: Only peripheral blood was studied, because thyroid tissue, the primary lesion, was inaccessible. Persistent patients shared more public clonotypes among themselves (over 2,500) than newly diagnosed patients did (more than 950). Only the TCR beta chain was sequenced and analyzed. Compared with newly diagnosed patients, persistent Graves' disease patients had lower TCR Shannon entropy and fewer highly expanded clones, which suggests clonal expansion. TRBV28, TRBJ1-2 and TRBJ2-5 were preferentially used in persistent disease, while TRBV20-1 and TRBJ2-1 were favored in newly diagnosed disease. As a limitation, the authors acknowledged that the small sample size may reduce accuracy.

The germline V and J ends show losses of 3 bases and 5 bases respectively, and no gene match explains 12 bases of the junction. Including cysteine and phenylalanine, the CDR3 has 17 amino acids. Just CDR3 DNA is preserved here, 51 bases in frame from base 1. The germline V gene gives CDR1 as MDHEN and CDR2 as SYDVKM. Source: peripheral blood mononuclear cells (PBMCs), taken when the disease was refractory, from a patient treated with antithyroid drugs. The clonotype was recovered from a female donor with Graves disease. The rearrangement joined TRBV28 to TRBJ2-2, and TRBD2 matches 7 of the central bases. CDR3 reads: CASSLVGRRETTGELFF. The sequenced DNA: TGTGCCAGCAGTTTGGTGGGGCGGCGGGAGACTACCGGGGAGCTGTTTTTT.